Presented here are 31 T cell receptor beta chains from one specimen sequenced in a study of shared clonotypes between healthy human individuals. The protocol was immunoSEQ multiplex PCR, while the TCRdb copy is restricted to in-frame clones and leaves out a portion. The profile shows about 680,000 clones, approximately 79% of them singletons. What was sequenced was memory CD4+ T cells sorted from blood. Noted subset: CD45RA-negative fraction. The source of these receptors is a woman aged 25 to 39 in good health.

V usage is TRBV2 and J usage is TRBJ2-2, with TRBD1 identical over 8 bases. Germline lookup yields CDR1 SNHLY and CDR2 FYNNEI. The V and J ends lost 6 bases and 1 base, in that order; junction bases with no gene match: 7. The CDR3 is 16 residues long. This CDR3 reads CASRRGQGWNTGELFF. The CDR3, as DNA: TGTGCCAGCAGGCGAGGACAGGGATGGAACACCGGGGAGCTGTTTTTT.

The CDR3 loop is CASSQRGLAGAGANVLTF. The CDR3 coding sequence is TGTGCCAGCAGCCAGCGTGGACTAGCGGGAGCTGGGGCCAACGTCCTGACTTTC. V and J are TRBV28 and TRBJ2-6, with 13 nucleotides matching TRBD2. The CDR3 is 18 amino acids. Germline CDR1 and CDR2: MDHEN and SYDVKM. The V gene end was trimmed by 6 bases and the J gene end by 2 bases; junction bases not matched to a gene: 7.

This chain links TRBV28 with TRBJ1-5; D not resolved. This CDR3 region has 15 residues. The V end was cut by 8 bases, the J end by 3 bases, with 17 bases between. Per germline, CDR1 MDHEN and CDR2 SYDVKM. The CDR3: CASGGSPQVNQPQHF. CDR3 sequence (DNA): TGTGCCAGCGGAGGGAGCCCCCAAGTCAATCAGCCCCAGCATTTT. The variable domain in full, with the rest retrieved from reference TRBV28 and TRBJ1-5, is DVKVTQSSRYLVKRTGEKVFLECVQDMDHENMFWYRQDPGLGLRLIYFSYDVKMKEKGDIPEGYSVSREKKERFSLILESASTNQTSMYLCASGGSPQVNQPQHFGDGTRLSIL.

This sequence joins TRBV11-2 and TRBJ2-1; TRBD2 might be the D (6 bases). CDR1 and CDR2 (germline): SGHAT, FQNNGV. V lost 5 bases and J 5 bases, leaving 13 bases between the germline ends. The CDR3 loop spans 14 amino acids. The CDR3 loop reads CASSVRDLNNEQFF. CDR3 nucleotides: TGTGCCAGCAGCGTACGGGACTTAAACAATGAGCAGTTCTTC.

The chain joins TRBV18 to TRBJ2-2; 8 bases line up with TRBD1. CDR1 and CDR2 (germline): KGHSH, LQKENI. V shed 1 base and J 1 base; nucleotides not matched to a gene: 11. This CDR3 is 19 amino acids long. The CDR3 loop is CASSPQILQGDLNTGELFF. In DNA form, the CDR3 reads TGTGCCAGCTCACCACAGATCTTACAGGGGGATCTGAACACCGGGGAGCTGTTTTTT.

This clone has more than one count but fewer than ten. The chain carries TRBV6-6 and TRBJ2-7, with 9 bases identical to TRBD2. CDR1 and CDR2 (germline): MNHNY, SVGAGI (reference sequence). The CDR3 loop spans 12 amino acids. J was trimmed by 5 bases and V by 6 bases; bases with no gene match: 2. CDR3 amino acids: CASSWTSDEQYF. CDR3 nucleotides: TGTGCCAGCAGCTGGACTAGCGACGAGCAGTACTTC.

For the CDR3, the DNA is TGTGCCAGCAGCTTGCGGTCTAGCGGGGTGCAGTACTTC. As protein: CASSLRSSGVQYF. V usage is TRBV4-2 and J usage is TRBJ2-7; 9 bases match TRBD2. The germline gives CDR1 LGHNA, CDR2 YNFKEQ. The CDR3 totals 13 residues. V trimming: 5 bases; J trimming: 9 bases; junction bases outside the gene matches: 8.

The DNA for the CDR3 is TGTGCCTGGAGTGAAGTGGGGGGCACTGAAGCTTTCTTT. Its translation: CAWSEVGGTEAFF. The genes are TRBV30 and TRBJ1-1, with a tentative D call TRBD1 (5 bases). Germline V gives CDR1 GTSNPN, CDR2 SVGIG (reference sequence). Trimming took 1 base from V and 4 from J, leaving 10 bases between them. This CDR3 spans 13 amino acids.

This rearrangement joins TRBV2 to TRBJ2-7; D is perhaps TRBD1 or TRBD2 (5 bases each). The CDR3 is made up of 14 amino acids. Per the germline V gene, CDR1 is SNHLY and CDR2 is FYNNEI. The V gene lost 7 bases and the J gene lost 6 bases, with 19 bases spanning the gap. CDR3 protein: CASNPGLGLGEQYF. The CDR3 DNA follows: TGTGCCAGCAACCCGGGGCTTGGATTAGGCGAGCAGTACTTC.

The chain carries TRBV4-2 and TRBJ2-7; 9 bases are a match to TRBD2. Trimming removed 5 bases from V and 2 bases from J; junction bases left unmatched: 4. The CDR3 is 14 amino acids. Germline-derived CDR1 and CDR2 are LGHNA and YNFKEQ. The CDR3 loop is CASSGGLAPYEQYF. CDR3 nucleotide sequence: TGTGCCAGCAGCGGGGGACTAGCCCCCTACGAGCAGTACTTC.

The chain joins TRBV5-1 to TRBJ2-1; 11 bases match TRBD2. The CDR3 spans 17 residues. The V and J ends lost 4 bases and 4 bases, in that order; junction bases with no gene match: 10. Germline-derived CDR1 and CDR2 are SGHRS and YFSETQ. DNA for the CDR3: TGCGCCAGCAGCGCTATTCTAGCGGGAGGAAGATACAATGAGCAGTTCTTC. Amino acid sequence: CASSAILAGGRYNEQFF.

This chain uses TRBV10-1 with TRBJ2-2; D might be TRBD2 (5 bases). CDR3 length: 14 residues. V was clipped by 6 bases and J by 0 bases, with 8 bases between them. In germline, CDR1 is WNHNN, CDR2 SYGVQD (reference sequence). This CDR3 reads CASSGVPNTGELFF. The CDR3 DNA reads TGCGCCAGCAGCGGGGTTCCGAACACCGGGGAGCTGTTTTTT.

The rearrangement uses TRBV19 and TRBJ1-5; 9 bases line up with TRBD1. The V gene's germline CDR1 is LNHDA and CDR2 SQIVND (reference sequence). V lost 5 bases, J lost 5 bases, and 7 bases stayed unmatched. The CDR3 contains 15 residues. The CDR3 loop reads CASSRTGEGDQPQHF. DNA for the CDR3: TGTGCCAGTAGTCGGACAGGGGAAGGGGATCAGCCCCAGCATTTT.

J is TRBJ2-5 and V is TRBV4-1, with 9 positions matching TRBD1. Germline CDR1 is MGHRA and CDR2 is YSYEKL. The V gene end was trimmed by 7 bases and the J gene end by 5 bases; junction bases not matched to a gene: 8. The CDR3 is 14 amino acids. The CDR3 sequence: CASNSGTGIETQYF. The CDR3 DNA sequence: TGCGCCAGCAACTCCGGGACAGGGATCGAGACCCAGTACTTC.

The chain carries TRBV5-1 and TRBJ2-5; TRBD2 matches 8 bases. The CDR3 totals 17 residues. Germline values: CDR1 SGHRS, CDR2 YFSETQ. The ends lost 0 bases at V and 2 bases at J; junction bases unmatched: 9. CDR3 bases: TGCGCCAGCAGCTTGGGTAGGCGCCTAGCGGGTCAAGAGACCCAGTACTTC. Protein sequence: CASSLGRRLAGQETQYF.

The sample holds one count of this clone. This chain links TRBV6-1 with TRBJ1-1; possibly TRBD1 for D (6 bases). V lost 4 bases and J lost 3, with 12 bases in between. The germline CDR1 and CDR2 sequences are MNHNS and SASEGT. The CDR3 spans 14 residues. This CDR3 reads CASSVDPGDTEAFF. In DNA, the CDR3 is TGTGCCAGCAGTGTGGACCCAGGGGACACTGAAGCTTTCTTT.

V is TRBV10-3 and J is TRBJ2-5; D uncertain. The CDR3 is made up of 13 amino acids. V was clipped by 10 bases and J by 5 bases, with 17 bases between them. CDR1 is ENHRY and CDR2 is SYGVKD in the germline V gene. CDR3 in amino acids: CATTRTPKETQYF. CDR3 DNA: TGTGCCACAACCAGGACCCCCAAGGAGACCCAGTACTTC.

The gene calls are TRBV19 and TRBJ1-3; D remains ambiguous. The CDR3 runs 12 residues. Germline assignment: CDR1 LNHDA and CDR2 SQIVND (reference sequence). Trimming removed 11 bases from V and 0 bases from J, with 8 bases in between. CDR3 protein: CAVRNSGNTIYF. The CDR3 coding sequence is TGTGCCGTGAGGAACTCTGGAAACACCATATATTTT.

As for this clone: It is unclear where the CDR3 begins or ends on the DNA, so no DNA is shown, and the CDR3 is as TCRdb lists it. The chain's CDR3 is CASSFGEGHEQYF. The gene calls are TRBV7-3 and TRBJ2-7. The CDR3 region is 13 residues in length, termini included. CDR1 and CDR2 from the germline V gene are SGHTA and FQGTGA.

The V and J genes are TRBV10-3 and TRBJ2-5; 7 bases agree with TRBD1. The CDR3 has 14 residues. CDR1 and CDR2 (germline): ENHRY, SYGVKD. The junction had 4 bases not matched to a gene; V was cut back by 6 bases and J by 0 bases. The CDR3 loop is CAIRDRTDQETQYF. The CDR3 region has the DNA TGTGCCATCAGGGACAGGACTGACCAAGAGACCCAGTACTTC.

This clone has a handful of counts. The gene calls are TRBV7-9 and TRBJ2-1, with 7 bases that match TRBD1. The CDR3 is 15 amino acids. Looked up from germline, CDR1 is SEHNR and CDR2 is FQNEAQ (reference sequence). The J segment lost 7 bases and the V segment lost 4 bases, leaving 10 bases of the junction unmatched. The CDR3 reads CASSSYQGVVNEQFF. CDR3 in DNA: TGTGCCAGCAGCTCTTACCAGGGGGTAGTAAATGAGCAGTTCTTC.

The V and J genes are TRBV18 and TRBJ2-1; a weak D match, TRBD2 (5 bases). Germline V CDR1 and CDR2: KGHSH, LQKENI. The V gene lost 1 base and the J gene lost 6 bases, with 13 bases spanning the gap. This CDR3 comprises 15 residues. DNA of the CDR3: TGTGCCAGCTCACCACTCTCCCCGGGAATCAATGAGCAGTTCTTC. It encodes CASSPLSPGINEQFF.

V usage is TRBV7-9 and J usage is TRBJ2-7, with TRBD2 as a possible D gene (6 bases). CDR3 length: 15 amino acids. V lost 1 base and J 6 bases, leaving 16 bases between the germline ends. The germline V gene encodes CDR1 SEHNR and CDR2 FQNEAQ (reference sequence). The CDR3 region has the DNA TGTGCCAGCAGCTTAGTTGGATTTGCGGGAAGCGAGCAGTACTTC. Protein sequence: CASSLVGFAGSEQYF.

This chain uses TRBV11-2 with TRBJ2-1, with 10 bases identical to TRBD2. In germline, CDR1 is SGHAT, CDR2 FQNNGV. CDR3 length: 16 amino acids. V shed 3 bases, J shed 7 bases, and the junction held 9 bases outside the gene matches. The CDR3 here is CASSLTSGQVGNEQFF. The CDR3 nucleotides are TGTGCCAGCAGCTTGACTAGCGGGCAGGTGGGAAATGAGCAGTTCTTC.

This rearrangement joins TRBV6-5 to TRBJ1-1; perhaps TRBD1 as D (5 bases). V lost 0 bases and J lost 5, with 10 bases in between. The germline gives CDR1 MNHEY, CDR2 SVGAGI. This CDR3 comprises 14 residues. CDR3 in DNA: TGTGCCAGCAGTTACTCGATTGGGGGGACTGAAGCTTTCTTT. Its translation: CASSYSIGGTEAFF.

The CDR3 DNA is TGTGCCAGCAGCCCAGGGCCGGAGAAAAATCAGCCCCAGCATTTT. Translating it yields CASSPGPEKNQPQHF. V usage is TRBV14 and J usage is TRBJ1-5, with a weak D call TRBD1 (5 bases). The CDR3 extends over 15 amino acids. Trimming cost V 4 bases and J 4 bases, with 14 bases left between them. From germline, CDR1 is SGHDN and CDR2 FVKESK.

V usage is TRBV29-1 and J usage is TRBJ2-1; 7 bases map to TRBD1. V lost 3 bases and J lost 11; bases outside the gene matches: 4. The germline CDR1 and CDR2 sequences are SQVTM and ANQGSEA. This CDR3 comprises 11 residues. CDR3 sequence (DNA): TGCAGCGTTGACCCGGACAGGAAGCAGTTCTTC. Protein: CSVDPDRKQFF.

The chain couples TRBV7-9 to TRBJ1-2; 9 nucleotides agree with TRBD1. CDR3 length: 13 amino acids. Germline assignment: CDR1 SEHNR and CDR2 FQNEAQ (reference sequence). V shed 11 bases and J 8 bases; nucleotides not matched to a gene: 12. Written as DNA, the CDR3 is TGTGCCGAAGGGGAAGGGACAGGGTACGGCTACACCTTC. Its protein product is CAEGEGTGYGYTF.

The chain combines TRBV5-8 with TRBJ2-3, with 12 nucleotides matching TRBD1. V shed 3 bases, J shed 3 bases, and the junction held 5 bases outside the gene matches. The CDR3 totals 16 residues. Looked up from germline, CDR1 is SGHTS and CDR2 is YDEGEE. The CDR3 DNA follows: TGTGCCAGCAGCTCACCGGGACAGGGGGCAACAGATACGCAGTATTTT. Encoded protein: CASSSPGQGATDTQYF. Based on the CDR3 plus reference TRBV5-8 and TRBJ2-3, the full variable domain is EAGVTQSPTHLIKTRGQQATLRCSPISGHTSVYWYQQALGLGLQFLLWYDEGEERNRGNFPPRFSGRQFPNYSSELNVNALELEDSALYLCASSSPGQGATDTQYFGPGTRLTVL.

This clone was detected only once. The chain recombines TRBV6-5 with TRBJ2-1; D possibly corresponds to TRBD2 (5 bases). This CDR3 is 15 amino acids long. The germline CDR1 and CDR2 sequences are MNHEY and SVGAGI. Deletions cut 6 bases from V and 2 bases from J, with 14 bases between. CDR3 sequence: CASSPPGRAYNEQFF. CDR3 in DNA: TGTGCCAGCAGCCCCCCCGGGCGGGCCTACAATGAGCAGTTCTTC.

The rearrangement links TRBV30 to TRBJ1-1; the D is unclear. Trimming shortened V by 2 bases and J by 4 bases, and 17 bases separated the two germline ends. Germline values: CDR1 GTSNPN, CDR2 SVGIG (reference sequence). CDR3 length equals 15 residues. CDR3 in amino acids: CAWSSYMARGTEAFF. The CDR3 region has the DNA TGTGCCTGGAGTTCATACATGGCGCGCGGCACTGAAGCTTTCTTT. The whole variable domain, remainder taken from reference TRBV30 and TRBJ1-1, is SQTIHQWPATLVQPVGSPLSLECTVEGTSNPNLYWYRQAAGRGLQLLFYSVGIGQISSEVPQNLSASRPQDRQFILSSKKLLLSDSGFYLCAWSSYMARGTEAFFGQGTRLTVV.